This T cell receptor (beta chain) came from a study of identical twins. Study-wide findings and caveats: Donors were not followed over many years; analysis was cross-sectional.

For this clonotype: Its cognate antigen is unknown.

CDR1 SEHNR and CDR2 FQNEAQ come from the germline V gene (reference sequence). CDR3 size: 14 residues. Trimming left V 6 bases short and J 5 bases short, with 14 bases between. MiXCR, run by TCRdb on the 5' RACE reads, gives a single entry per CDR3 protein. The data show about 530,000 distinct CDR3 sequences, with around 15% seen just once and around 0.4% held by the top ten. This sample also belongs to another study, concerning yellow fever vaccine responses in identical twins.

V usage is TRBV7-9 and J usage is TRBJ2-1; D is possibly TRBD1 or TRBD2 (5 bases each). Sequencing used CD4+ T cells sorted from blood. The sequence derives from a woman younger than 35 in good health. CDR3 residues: CASRHRDLHNEQFF. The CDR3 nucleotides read TGTGCCAGCAGGCACCGGGACCTTCACAATGAGCAGTTCTTC.